What follows is one T cell receptor (beta chain) and its context. Its antigen is still unknown. J lost 2 bases, V lost 8 bases, and 5 bases had no gene match. The length of the CDR3 is 14 residues. Per germline, CDR1 SNHLY and CDR2 FYNNEI. Assay: immunoSEQ multiplex PCR; the TCRdb copy retains only in-frame clones and omits some. The sample shows about 60,000 clones, roughly 80% of them seen only once. This entry is derived from a study of a mutant IDH1 vaccine in newly diagnosed glioma. Turning to the study itself: Initiation of the vaccine course occurred 4-6 weeks after radiotherapy alone, or alongside temozolomide cycles. Treated patients comprised roughly 60% males and about 38% females, mean age roughly 44 years. The V12 visit happened in week 35, and the V13 visit happened in week 47. The study, taken as a whole, reports: Vaccine-induced immune responses were detected in around 93% of patients.

Time point reported: week 35, safety follow-up. A 20-mer mutant IDH1 peptide at 300 ug was injected subcutaneously with topical imiquimod. The sequenced sample was PBMCs, obtained from a glioma patient whose treatment included an IDH1 peptide vaccine. The rearrangement links TRBV2 to TRBJ2-3; TRBD2 matches at 9 bases. The origin of this receptor is a man aged 35 to 55 with glioma. CDR3 coding DNA: TGTGCCAGCTTACTAGCGGGCTCCACAGATACGCAGTATTTT. It codes for CASLLAGSTDTQYF.